The 13 T cell receptor beta chains below were found in one sample sequenced in a study of post-analysis software for immune sequencing data. No antigen has been identified for these receptors. Overall study results and limits: With TRBV5-6, TRBV5-1 and TRBV20-1 included, about 5 TRBV segments were more frequent in patients than in controls.

Unique-molecular-identifier-tagged TCR beta cDNA libraries were used. TCRdb ran MiXCR on the PCR reads and lists one entry per CDR3 protein. The sample has fewer than 850,000 distinct CDR3 sequences, about 45% seen once. What was sequenced was blood. The receptor source for this set is a girl under 18 with multiple sclerosis.

The chain uses TRBV20-1 and TRBJ1-2; D unresolved. Germline CDR1 is DFQATT and CDR2 is SNEGSKA (reference sequence). The CDR3 is 16 amino acids. Between the trimmed V and J ends, which lost 2 bases and 0 bases, there was a span of 16 bases. CDR3 nucleotide sequence: TGCAGTGCTAGACCGCCAGGACGGGTGACTAACTATGGCTACACCTTC. Its translation is CSARPPGRVTNYGYTF.

This clonotype came up a few times. The chain combines TRBV15 with TRBJ1-2, with D maybe TRBD1 (5 bases). In germline, CDR1 is LNHNV, CDR2 YYDKDF (reference sequence). V was cut by 0 bases and J by 7 bases, with 15 bases left in between. The CDR3 has 15 amino acids. CDR3: CATSRDRGGVGGYTF. As DNA, the CDR3 is TGTGCCACCAGCAGAGATAGGGGCGGTGTAGGTGGCTACACCTTC. Full variable domain (missing parts from reference TRBV15 and TRBJ1-2): DAMVIQNPRYQVTQFGKPVTLSCSQTLNHNVMYWYQQKSSQAPKLLFHYYDKDFNNEADTPDNFQSRRPNTSFCFLDIRSPGLGDTAMYLCATSRDRGGVGGYTFGSGTRLTVV.

This chain uses TRBV5-1 with TRBJ1-1; a possible D gene is TRBD1 (5 bases). Trimming removed 7 bases from V and 5 bases from J, with 21 bases in between. The germline gives CDR1 SGHRS, CDR2 YFSETQ. The length of the CDR3 is 15 residues. In nucleotides, the CDR3 is TGCGCCAGCGGCGCGCCCGATGGGGGAGATACTGAAGCTTTCTTT. This translates into CASGAPDGGDTEAFF.

Details on this clonotype: One end of the junction is discordant with germline, which a read error may explain. CDR3 in amino acids: CSATGTSAYNEQFF. Here the CDR3 DNA reads TGCAGCGCTACCGGGACTAGCGCATACAATGAGCAGTTCTTC. The chain recombines TRBV20-1 with TRBJ2-1; 10 nucleotides match TRBD2. This CDR3 is built from 14 residues. From germline, CDR1 is DFQATT and CDR2 SNEGSKA (reference sequence).

This CDR3 reads CASTSRGREETQYF. CDR3 bases: TGTGCCAGCACTTCTAGAGGAAGGGAAGAGACCCAGTACTTC. The chain uses TRBV12-3 or TRBV12-4 and TRBJ2-5; D is undetermined. Trimming removed 7 bases from V and 3 bases from J, with 15 bases in between. The CDR3 contains 14 residues.

The CDR3 reads CASSQDPGVVEQYF. CDR3 in DNA: TGTGCCAGCAGCCAAGATCCAGGGGTCGTTGAGCAGTACTTC. The V call is TRBV14, the J call TRBJ2-7, with D possibly being TRBD1 (6 bases). The germline V gene has CDR1 SGHDN and CDR2 FVKESK. The CDR3 runs 14 residues. Trimming left V 0 bases short and J 7 bases short, with 13 bases between.

This chain uses TRBV20-1 with TRBJ2-1; D is unresolved. The CDR3 is 11 residues long. The V end lost 6 bases, the J end lost 9 bases, and 12 bases lay between the germline ends. Per the germline V gene, CDR1 is DFQATT and CDR2 is SNEGSKA (reference sequence). CDR3 sequence reads: CSAPRSGEQFF. CDR3 nucleotide sequence: TGCAGTGCACCTAGGTCGGGTGAGCAGTTCTTC.

The chain couples TRBV7-9 to TRBJ2-1; D not certain. The CDR3 is 13 amino acids. V was trimmed by 7 bases and J by 6 bases, leaving 13 bases between them. Germline loops: CDR1 SEHNR, CDR2 FQNEAQ (reference sequence). The CDR3 here is CASTIQTSNEQFF. CDR3 coding DNA: TGTGCCAGCACCATCCAGACTTCCAATGAGCAGTTCTTC.

The sample holds a few counts of this clonotype. This sequence joins TRBV12-3 or TRBV12-4 and TRBJ2-1, with 12 bases lining up with TRBD2. The CDR3 extends over 19 amino acids. V lost 2 bases, J lost 6 bases, and 14 bases stayed unmatched. The CDR3, as DNA: TGTGCCAGCAGTTTACCCCCACGACTAGCGGGAGTACGTCGCAATGAGCAGTTCTTC. As protein: CASSLPPRLAGVRRNEQFF.

There are a few counts of this clonotype. In DNA form, the CDR3 reads TGTGCCAGCAGTTCTGGAGGTTTTGGCACTGAAGCTTTCTTT. Protein product: CASSSGGFGTEAFF. This chain joins TRBV12-3 or TRBV12-4 and TRBJ1-1; D remains unclear. The CDR3 contains 14 residues. V shed 4 bases and J shed 4 bases, with 13 bases lying between them.

This clonotype was seen a handful of times. This CDR3 reads CASSLFPVGGPQETQYF. The CDR3, as DNA: TGTGCCAGCAGCTTATTCCCTGTGGGGGGTCCCCAAGAGACCCAGTACTTC. This chain joins TRBV11-2 and TRBJ2-5, with D possibly matching TRBD2 (6 bases). The V and J ends lost 2 bases and 1 base respectively, with 17 bases between them. Per germline, CDR1 SGHAT and CDR2 FQNNGV. The CDR3 extends over 17 amino acids.

The CDR3 sequence: CASSLDRHTDTQYF. The CDR3 DNA reads as TGTGCCAGCAGCCTCGACAGACACACAGATACGCAGTATTTT. This chain uses TRBV7-2 with TRBJ2-3; TRBD1 is a possible D gene (5 bases). The CDR3 extends over 14 amino acids. Trimming pared 5 bases from V and 2 bases from J, leaving 11 bases between. Germline V gene data show CDR1 as SGHTA and CDR2 as FQGNSA.

This clonotype has only one observation. This rearrangement joins TRBV30 to TRBJ2-7; no reliable D call. This CDR3 comprises 14 residues. V was trimmed by 3 bases and J by 2 bases, leaving 14 bases between them. CDR1 is GTSNPN and CDR2 is SVGIG in the germline V gene (reference sequence). This CDR3 reads CAWRRLLGAYEQYF. In nucleotides, the CDR3 is TGTGCCTGGAGGAGATTACTTGGGGCCTACGAGCAGTACTTC.